The 16 T cell receptor beta chains presented below share a single source sample, sequenced in a study of T cells after yellow fever vaccination. TCRdb reprocessed the 5' RACE reads with MiXCR, giving one entry per CDR3 protein. There are some 250,000 distinct CDR3 sequences in the sample; 6.9% occur only once, and approximately 0.84% lies in the top ten. The material sequenced was CD4+ T cells sorted from PBMCs, taken 15 days after the yellow fever booster vaccination. The receptors originated from a man in his thirties or forties who received the YFV17D yellow fever vaccine.

This chain links TRBV20-1 with TRBJ2-3; possible D gene TRBD2, 6 bases. CDR3 length: 13 residues. V shed 4 bases and J shed 3 bases, with 11 bases lying between them. CDR1 DFQATT and CDR2 SNEGSKA come from the germline V gene (reference sequence). DNA of the CDR3: TGCAGTGCTATCAGTAGCGGAACAGATACGCAGTATTTT. This codes for CSAISSGTDTQYF.

This rearrangement joins TRBV5-1 to TRBJ2-5, with TRBD1 matching over 7 bases. CDR3 length: 14 amino acids. Germline V gene data show CDR1 as SGHRS and CDR2 as YFSETQ. V lost 4 bases and J lost 5; bases outside the gene matches: 8. The CDR3 is CASSPGGNRETQYF. DNA for the CDR3: TGCGCCAGCAGCCCAGGGGGTAATAGGGAGACCCAGTACTTC. Supplemented by reference TRBV5-1 and TRBJ2-5, the full variable domain reads KAGVTQTPRYLIKTRGQQVTLSCSPISGHRSVSWYQQTPGQGLQFLFEYFSETQRNKGNFPGRFSGRQFSNSRSEMNVSTLELGDSALYLCASSPGGNRETQYFGPGTRLLVL.

This clonotype was counted between two and nine times. The chain employs TRBV5-1 and TRBJ2-5; 10 nucleotides align to TRBD1. J gave up 1 base and V 7 bases, and 7 bases lay outside the gene matches. The CDR3 spans 15 residues. Germline lookup yields CDR1 SGHRS and CDR2 YFSETQ. CDR3 sequence reads: CASYHRDRGQETQYF. The DNA of the CDR3 is TGCGCCAGCTACCACCGGGACAGGGGCCAAGAGACCCAGTACTTC.

This clonotype was picked up many times. V gene TRBV7-9 combines with J gene TRBJ2-7; 7 bases match TRBD2. The CDR3 totals 17 residues. With V trimmed by 5 bases and J by 2 bases, 15 bases remained unmatched. Germline V gives CDR1 SEHNR, CDR2 FQNEAQ (reference sequence). The CDR3 here is CASSLGGSSGTTYEQYF. DNA of the CDR3: TGTGCCAGCAGCCTCGGAGGGTCCAGCGGGACCACCTACGAGCAGTACTTC.

This clonotype was recorded a few times. The V call is TRBV10-3, the J call TRBJ2-7; possibly TRBD2 for D (6 bases). The germline V gene encodes CDR1 ENHRY and CDR2 SYGVKD. The CDR3 covers 13 residues. V dropped 6 bases and J dropped 1 base, with 10 bases sitting between them. In DNA, the CDR3 is TGTGCCATCAGGGGGACTGGATCCTACGAGCAGTACTTC. Amino acids: CAIRGTGSYEQYF.

This clonotype was counted at least ten times. This chain links TRBV12-3 or TRBV12-4 with TRBJ2-1, with 7 bases that match TRBD2. Trimming cost V 2 bases and J 5 bases; bases outside gene matches: 6. This CDR3 spans 15 amino acids. The CDR3 nucleotides read TGTGCCAGCAGTTTACAGGGACTACCAAACAATGAGCAGTTCTTC. Translation gives CASSLQGLPNNEQFF.

This clonotype was detected ten times or more. V usage is TRBV5-1 and J usage is TRBJ2-2; 10 bases fit TRBD2. The J segment lost 2 bases and the V segment lost 4 bases, leaving 2 bases of the junction unmatched. The germline V gene has CDR1 SGHRS and CDR2 YFSETQ. This CDR3 contains 15 residues. CDR3 region: CASSTSGANTGELFF. DNA of the CDR3: TGCGCCAGCAGCACTAGCGGGGCCAACACCGGGGAGCTGTTTTTT. Together with reference TRBV5-1 and TRBJ2-2, the CDR3 gives the full variable domain: KAGVTQTPRYLIKTRGQQVTLSCSPISGHRSVSWYQQTPGQGLQFLFEYFSETQRNKGNFPGRFSGRQFSNSRSEMNVSTLELGDSALYLCASSTSGANTGELFFGEGSRLTVL.

The chain uses TRBV4-1 and TRBJ1-2; perhaps TRBD1 as D (5 bases). Looked up from germline, CDR1 is MGHRA and CDR2 is YSYEKL. The CDR3 contains 16 residues. Between the trimmed V and J ends, which lost 0 bases and 7 bases, there was a span of 18 bases. In DNA form, the CDR3 reads TGCGCCAGCAGCCAAGATGCCGGGACCGAGCGGACTGGCTACACCTTC. Protein product: CASSQDAGTERTGYTF.

This clonotype was counted a few times. J is TRBJ2-3 and V is TRBV30; no clear D gene. V was trimmed by 3 bases and J by 5 bases, leaving 6 bases between them. CDR1 and CDR2 from the germline V gene are GTSNPN and SVGIG (reference sequence). The length of the CDR3 is 11 residues. CDR3 in DNA: TGTGCCTGGAGCGCGCAAGATACGCAGTATTTT. The encoded protein is CAWSAQDTQYF.

This clonotype has a handful of counts. Here the CDR3 reads CASKSEREIADEQFF. The CDR3 nucleotides are TGTGCCAGTAAATCGGAGCGGGAGATTGCGGATGAGCAGTTCTTC. The chain has TRBV19 and TRBJ2-1; 8 positions agree with TRBD2. Trimming at V came to 7 bases and at J to 8 bases, leaving 13 bases not matched to a gene. Germline lookup yields CDR1 LNHDA and CDR2 SQIVND (reference sequence). This CDR3 has 15 amino acids.

This clonotype was counted a few times. This chain joins TRBV28 and TRBJ2-7; 7 nucleotides match TRBD1. Germline values: CDR1 MDHEN, CDR2 SYDVKM. The CDR3 consists of 12 residues. V trimming: 2 bases; J trimming: 7 bases; junction bases outside the gene matches: 2. In DNA form, the CDR3 reads TGTGCCAGCAGTTTACTACAGGGGGAGCAGTACTTC. Protein: CASSLLQGEQYF.

This clonotype was seen a handful of times. The junction departs from the called germline gene at one end, perhaps through a read error. The chain recombines TRBV19 with TRBJ2-2, with TRBD2 identical over 7 bases. CDR1 is LNHDA and CDR2 is SQIVND in the germline V gene (reference sequence). The CDR3 is made up of 18 amino acids. CDR3 coding DNA: TGTGCCAGTAGTAAACGAGGTGGCGGGAGTAGGAACCCCGGGGAGCTGTTTTTT. Translated: CASSKRGGGSRNPGELFF.

The chain joins TRBV20-1 to TRBJ1-4, with a possible D match to TRBD1 (6 bases). V lost 6 bases, J lost 4 bases, and 15 bases lay in between. Germline V gives CDR1 DFQATT, CDR2 SNEGSKA (reference sequence). The CDR3 has 14 residues. CDR3 DNA: TGCAGTGCCCCAAGACAGGAGAGTAATGAAAAACTGTTTTTT. Encoded protein: CSAPRQESNEKLFF.

This clonotype was counted only a few times. The rearrangement uses TRBV6-5 and TRBJ2-7, with no clear D. CDR3 length: 13 residues. V dropped 0 bases and J dropped 4 bases, with 7 bases sitting between them. The V gene's germline CDR1 is MNHEY and CDR2 SVGAGI. The CDR3: CASSYSGFYEQYF. CDR3 nucleotide sequence: TGTGCCAGCAGTTACTCGGGCTTTTACGAGCAGTACTTC.

Here the CDR3 DNA reads TGTGCCAGCAGCCCGTCGGGACTAGCGGGAGTAGGTGGGGCCAACGTCCTGACTTTC. This translates into CASSPSGLAGVGGANVLTF. The chain links TRBV7-8 to TRBJ2-6, with 14 bases matching TRBD2. Looked up from germline, CDR1 is SGHVS and CDR2 is FQNEAQ. J lost 3 bases, V lost 5 bases, and 9 bases had no gene match. The CDR3 totals 19 residues.

This clonotype was seen at least ten times. The CDR3 nucleotides are TGTGCCAGCAGCCAACCCGGGACAGGGATTTCAGAGACCCAGTACTTC. This sequence encodes CASSQPGTGISETQYF. The V and J genes are TRBV6-2 or TRBV6-3 and TRBJ2-5; 9 bases fit TRBD1. V was clipped by 6 bases and J by 4 bases; unmatched bases: 12. The CDR3 is 16 residues long. CDR1 is MNHEY, CDR2 SVGEGT, per germline.